The 6 T cell receptor beta chains in this list originate from one sample, sequenced in a study of cytomegalovirus exposure and HLA in healthy donors. Primers included in the PCR were 60 Vbeta and 13 Jbeta primers. The table came from immunoSEQ multiplex PCR; TCRdb's copy has only in-frame clones and leaves some out. The sample consists of some 150,000 clones, 70% to 80% of them appearing once. The sample consisted of PBMCs. The receptors derive from a human donor in good health.

The V gene is TRBV5-1, the J gene TRBJ2-7; 12 nucleotides agree with TRBD2. Germline V CDR1 and CDR2: SGHRS, YFSETQ. Trimming took 4 bases from V and 2 from J; bases not matched to a gene: 13. The CDR3 extends over 18 amino acids. The chain's CDR3 is CASSERTSGNGIPYEQYF. The CDR3 DNA follows: TGCGCCAGCAGCGAACGGACTAGCGGGAACGGGATCCCCTACGAGCAGTACTTC.

This clone was seen a single time. V is TRBV9 and J is TRBJ2-7, with D unresolved. CDR3 length equals 14 residues. V was shortened by 0 bases and J by 1 base, with 8 bases between the two germline ends. Germline loops: CDR1 SGDLS, CDR2 YYNGEE. The CDR3 here is CASSVGVGSYEQYF. In DNA form, the CDR3 reads TGTGCCAGCAGCGTAGGAGTCGGGTCCTACGAGCAGTACTTC.

This rearrangement joins TRBV30 to TRBJ1-3, with D hard to call. With 2 bases removed from V and 2 bases from J, the gap between germline ends came to 10 bases. This CDR3 has 14 amino acids. CDR1 and CDR2 (germline): GTSNPN, SVGIG (reference sequence). The CDR3 loop reads CAWSRGETGNTIYF. The CDR3 DNA is TGTGCCTGGAGTCGTGGAGAGACTGGAAACACCATATATTTT.

The chain employs TRBV5-8 and TRBJ2-3; TRBD1 might be the D (6 bases). This CDR3 is 15 amino acids long. CDR1 and CDR2 from the germline V gene are SGHTS and YDEGEE. V was trimmed by 4 bases and J by 2 bases, leaving 14 bases between them. The CDR3 DNA follows: TGTGCCAGCAGCCTGGGGGCAGGGTCCACAGATACGCAGTATTTT. Protein: CASSLGAGSTDTQYF.

This clone is a singleton in its sample. The CDR3 region is CASRSSAGELFF. CDR3 nucleotides: TGTGCCAGCAGGTCTTCGGCCGGGGAGCTGTTTTTT. J is TRBJ2-2 and V is TRBV7-6; D is ambiguous. Germline loops: CDR1 SGHVS, CDR2 FNYEAQ. V lost 6 bases and J 6 bases, leaving 8 bases between the germline ends. There are 12 residues in the CDR3. Full variable domain (missing parts from reference TRBV7-6 and TRBJ2-2): GAGVSQSPRYKVTKRGQDVALRCDPISGHVSLYWYRQALGQGPEFLTYFNYEAQQDKSGLPNDRFSAERPEGSISTLTIQRTEQRDSAMYRCASRSSAGELFFGEGSRLTVL.

The chain employs TRBV30 and TRBJ1-2, with 7 bases lining up with TRBD1. CDR3 length equals 13 residues. The germline V gene has CDR1 GTSNPN and CDR2 SVGIG (reference sequence). After removal of 1 base from V and 4 bases from J, the junction contained 3 bases not matched to a gene. The CDR3 protein is CAWSGTGRYGYTF. CDR3 bases: TGTGCCTGGAGTGGGACAGGACGCTATGGCTACACCTTC.